Below are 30 T cell receptor beta chains sequenced from a single sample in a study of T cell responses to AZD1222 COVID-19 vaccine. Here immunoSEQ multiplex PCR was the method, and the copy in TCRdb shows in-frame clones only, minus some. The sample lists around 200,000 clones; 94% were seen once. Sequencing used peripheral blood, obtained 28 days after the second AZD1222 dose. The receptors were sampled from an adult who received the AZD1222 COVID-19 vaccine.

The chain employs TRBV11-3 and TRBJ2-2; TRBD1 or TRBD2 may be the D gene (5 bases each). With 3 bases removed from V and 1 base from J, the gap between germline ends came to 6 bases. Germline assignment: CDR1 SGHNT and CDR2 YENEEA. This CDR3 comprises 14 residues. The CDR3 is CASSLGVNTGELFF. In DNA form, the CDR3 reads TGTGCCAGCAGCTTGGGGGTGAACACCGGGGAGCTGTTTTTT. Combining the CDR3 with reference TRBV11-3 and TRBJ2-2 gives the whole variable domain EAGVVQSPRYKIIEKKQPVAFWCNPISGHNTLYWYLQNLGQGPELLIRYENEEAVDDSQLPKDRFSAERLKGVDSTLKIQPAELGDSAVYLCASSLGVNTGELFFGEGSRLTVL.

The chain links TRBV12-5 to TRBJ1-2; TRBD1 agrees at 7 bases. Germline CDR1 is LGHNT and CDR2 is FRNRAP. The CDR3 has 15 residues. V lost 0 bases, J lost 7 bases, and 8 bases stayed unmatched. CDR3: CASGLVAQGVGGYTF. In DNA form, the CDR3 reads TGTGCTAGTGGTTTGGTAGCCCAGGGGGTAGGTGGCTACACCTTC.

The chain links TRBV28 to TRBJ2-7; D is ambiguous. Germline V gives CDR1 MDHEN, CDR2 SYDVKM. There are 13 residues in the CDR3. V lost 4 bases to trimming and J lost 2 bases, with 9 bases between them. The DNA for the CDR3 is TGTGCCAGCAGTTCGACACCGACCTACGAGCAGTACTTC. Residues: CASSSTPTYEQYF.

The CDR3, as DNA: TGTGCCAGCAGAGACACAGGGGCACAGCCCCAGCATTTT. Its protein is CASRDTGAQPQHF. The chain recombines TRBV2 with TRBJ1-5, with 7 bases matching TRBD1. CDR3 length: 13 residues. Looked up from germline, CDR1 is SNHLY and CDR2 is FYNNEI. With 6 bases clipped from V and 7 bases from J, the junction kept 6 bases outside the gene matches.

The rearrangement uses TRBV2 and TRBJ1-5; D uncertain. CDR1 is SNHLY, CDR2 FYNNEI, per germline. V was trimmed by 8 bases and J by 3 bases, leaving 11 bases between them. The CDR3 has 13 residues. The CDR3 here is CASCQEINQPQHF. CDR3 sequence (DNA): TGTGCCAGCTGCCAGGAGATCAATCAGCCCCAGCATTTT.

The chain uses TRBV5-5 and TRBJ1-1; no clear D. Germline V gives CDR1 SGHKS, CDR2 YYEKEE (reference sequence). V was cut by 7 bases and J by 1 base, with 8 bases left in between. The CDR3 extends over 12 amino acids. CDR3 sequence: CASLNKNTEAFF. The CDR3 nucleotides are TGTGCCAGCCTTAACAAGAACACTGAAGCTTTCTTT.

The rearrangement joins TRBV11-2 to TRBJ1-1; TRBD1 aligns across 9 bases. With V trimmed by 5 bases and J by 6 bases, 7 bases remained unmatched. The V gene's germline CDR1 is SGHAT and CDR2 FQNNGV. There are 14 residues in the CDR3. CDR3 amino acids: CASSPGTGMSEAFF. The CDR3 DNA follows: TGTGCCAGCAGCCCCGGGACAGGGATGTCTGAAGCTTTCTTT.

This chain connects TRBV29-1 to TRBJ1-4; TRBD1 might be the D (5 bases). The CDR3 is made up of 14 amino acids. From germline, CDR1 is SQVTM and CDR2 ANQGSEA. V shed 7 bases and J shed 0 bases, with 12 bases lying between them. DNA of the CDR3: TGCAGCGCCGGACACCTTGCAACTAATGAAAAACTGTTTTTT. As protein: CSAGHLATNEKLFF.

The chain recombines TRBV7-9 with TRBJ2-7; D gene uncertain. Looked up from germline, CDR1 is SEHNR and CDR2 is FQNEAQ (reference sequence). This CDR3 contains 14 residues. V lost 4 bases and J 3 bases, leaving 13 bases between the germline ends. CDR3 region: CASSSGVQDYEQYF. CDR3 DNA: TGTGCCAGCAGCTCAGGTGTCCAGGACTACGAGCAGTACTTC.

This chain uses TRBV5-1 with TRBJ2-5; 9 positions agree with TRBD2. This CDR3 comprises 13 residues. V was clipped by 7 bases and J by 1 base; unmatched bases: 2. CDR1 SGHRS and CDR2 YFSETQ come from the germline V gene. DNA for the CDR3: TGCGCCAGCCGCGGGGGGGGCCAAGAGACCCAGTACTTC. Its protein is CASRGGGQETQYF.

The chain has TRBV2 and TRBJ2-3; 8 positions agree with TRBD2. The J segment lost 4 bases and the V segment lost 6 bases, leaving 6 bases of the junction unmatched. Per germline, CDR1 SNHLY and CDR2 FYNNEI. CDR3 size: 14 residues. The CDR3 DNA sequence: TGTGCCAGCAGATGGACTAGCAGCGCAGATACGCAGTATTTT. Translation: CASRWTSSADTQYF.

The rearrangement joins TRBV13 to TRBJ2-7; 8 nucleotides align to TRBD2. The V gene's germline CDR1 is PRHDT and CDR2 FYEKMQ (reference sequence). This CDR3 has 13 residues. J gave up 6 bases and V 0 bases, and 1 base lay outside the gene matches. CDR3 in amino acids: CASSLGRGGEQYF. CDR3 nucleotide sequence: TGTGCCAGCAGCTTAGGTCGGGGGGGCGAGCAGTACTTC. Combining the CDR3 with reference TRBV13 and TRBJ2-7 gives the whole variable domain AAGVIQSPRHLIKEKRETATLKCYPIPRHDTVYWYQQGPGQDPQFLISFYEKMQSDKGSIPDRFSAQQFSDYHSELNMSSLELGDSALYFCASSLGRGGEQYFGPGTRLTVT.

V gene TRBV10-2 combines with J gene TRBJ2-3, with D perhaps matching TRBD2 (5 bases). V was shortened by 2 bases and J by 3 bases, with 9 bases between the two germline ends. CDR1 is WSHSY and CDR2 is SAAADI in the germline V gene. The CDR3 is made up of 14 amino acids. This CDR3 reads CASSERDVTDTQYF. In DNA form, the CDR3 reads TGCGCCAGCAGTGAGCGGGATGTGACAGATACGCAGTATTTT.

V and J are TRBV5-1 and TRBJ1-3, with 8 bases that match TRBD1. CDR1 is SGHRS, CDR2 YFSETQ, per germline. V trimming: 7 bases; J trimming: 6 bases; junction bases outside the gene matches: 9. The CDR3 is 14 amino acids. CDR3 in DNA: TGCGCCAGCTCAGGGGCAGGGGGCGAAAACACCATATATTTT. Translating it yields CASSGAGGENTIYF.

The V gene is TRBV7-2, the J gene TRBJ2-5; a possible D gene is TRBD2 (6 bases). V was shortened by 5 bases and J by 1 base, with 17 bases between the two germline ends. CDR3 length: 16 amino acids. Germline-derived CDR1 and CDR2 are SGHTA and FQGNSA. The CDR3 region is CASSPRGGAGQETQYF. The CDR3 DNA reads TGTGCCAGCAGCCCCCGGGGTGGAGCGGGCCAAGAGACCCAGTACTTC.

The chain uses TRBV19 and TRBJ1-1, with a possible D match to TRBD1 (5 bases). In germline, CDR1 is LNHDA, CDR2 SQIVND (reference sequence). V lost 4 bases, J lost 4 bases, and 13 bases lay in between. This CDR3 contains 14 residues. CDR3: CASSTGTSGTEAFF. CDR3 in DNA: TGTGCCAGTAGTACCGGGACTTCGGGCACTGAAGCTTTCTTT.

The rearrangement links TRBV2 to TRBJ1-5; D is perhaps TRBD1 (5 bases). This CDR3 is 15 amino acids long. Trimming pared 5 bases from V and 2 bases from J, leaving 13 bases between. Germline CDR1 SNHLY, CDR2 FYNNEI. The chain's CDR3 is CASSPTVTGNQPQHF. Written as DNA, the CDR3 is TGTGCCAGCAGTCCGACAGTTACGGGCAATCAGCCCCAGCATTTT.

V is TRBV4-3 and J is TRBJ2-3, with a weak D call TRBD1 (6 bases). Deletions cut 1 base from V and 8 bases from J, with 10 bases between. CDR3 length equals 13 residues. Germline CDR1 reads LGHNA; CDR2 reads YSLEER. CDR3 loop: CASSQAPRGTQYF. The CDR3 DNA is TGCGCCAGCAGCCAAGCCCCCAGGGGTACGCAGTATTTT.

The V and J genes are TRBV5-1 and TRBJ1-3; a possible D gene is TRBD1 (5 bases). Germline-derived CDR1 and CDR2 are SGHRS and YFSETQ. Deletions cut 2 bases from V and 2 bases from J, with 14 bases between. The CDR3 spans 16 residues. The CDR3 region has the DNA TGCGCCAGCAGCTTCCAGGGCCTTGGGACTGGAAACACCATATATTTT. This encodes CASSFQGLGTGNTIYF. The complete variable domain, with remaining parts taken from reference TRBV5-1 and TRBJ1-3, reads KAGVTQTPRYLIKTRGQQVTLSCSPISGHRSVSWYQQTPGQGLQFLFEYFSETQRNKGNFPGRFSGRQFSNSRSEMNVSTLELGDSALYLCASSFQGLGTGNTIYFGEGSWLTVV.

This chain uses TRBV5-1 with TRBJ1-2; TRBD1 is a possible D gene (5 bases). CDR3 length: 12 amino acids. Germline CDR1 is SGHRS and CDR2 is YFSETQ. Trimming took 4 bases from V and 8 from J, leaving 12 bases between them. This chain's CDR3 is CASSTAGPGYTF. CDR3 bases: TGCGCCAGCAGCACGGCGGGGCCGGGCTACACCTTC.

V usage is TRBV11-2 and J usage is TRBJ1-3, with D possibly being TRBD1 (6 bases). The CDR3 is 16 residues long. CDR1 SGHAT and CDR2 FQNNGV come from the germline V gene. Trimming took off 1 base at V and 4 bases at J, with 14 bases between the two ends. CDR3 sequence (DNA): TGTGCCAGCAGCTTAGCCCTCGGACAGCTAGGAAACACCATATATTTT. Residues: CASSLALGQLGNTIYF.

This sequence joins TRBV5-6 and TRBJ1-2; possibly TRBD1 for D (6 bases). V lost 2 bases and J lost 4, with 18 bases in between. The CDR3 totals 16 residues. Germline CDR1 and CDR2: SGHDT and YYEEEE. The CDR3 sequence is CASSFYGRSDSYGYTF. The CDR3 nucleotides read TGTGCCAGCAGCTTTTATGGCCGCTCGGACAGCTATGGCTACACCTTC.

This sequence joins TRBV19 and TRBJ1-1; weak D call: TRBD1 (6 bases). V was pared by 1 base and J by 3 bases, with 9 bases between. Germline loops: CDR1 LNHDA, CDR2 SQIVND (reference sequence). The CDR3 is made up of 14 amino acids. Here the CDR3 reads CASSIVRGHTEAFF. CDR3 coding DNA: TGTGCCAGTAGTATAGTCAGGGGACACACTGAAGCTTTCTTT.

This chain connects TRBV9 to TRBJ2-2; TRBD1 aligns across 8 bases. CDR3 length: 15 amino acids. Germline V CDR1 and CDR2: SGDLS, YYNGEE. The trim removed 2 bases at V and 4 bases at J, leaving 4 bases unmatched. CDR3 amino acids: CASSVNRGVTGELFF. Written as DNA, the CDR3 is TGTGCCAGCAGCGTCAACAGGGGGGTCACCGGGGAGCTGTTTTTT.

The chain has TRBV7-6 and TRBJ1-3, with D perhaps TRBD1 (5 bases). CDR1 and CDR2 from the germline V gene are SGHVS and FNYEAQ. V was clipped by 3 bases and J by 0 bases, with 15 bases between them. The CDR3 totals 17 residues. The CDR3 sequence is CASSFPGKGDSGNTIYF. Here the CDR3 DNA reads TGTGCCAGCAGCTTTCCAGGGAAGGGAGACTCTGGAAACACCATATATTTT.

This clone was seen just once. The rearrangement uses TRBV27 and TRBJ2-1, with D hard to call. V gave up 3 bases and J gave up 4 bases, with 7 bases separating them. The CDR3 spans 13 residues. The germline CDR1 and CDR2 sequences are MNHEY and SMNVEV (reference sequence). As DNA, the CDR3 is TGTGCCAGCAGTTTGGACGGTTACAATGAGCAGTTCTTC. Encoded protein: CASSLDGYNEQFF.

This clone was seen only once. This chain joins TRBV27 and TRBJ2-1, with 10 bases lining up with TRBD2. Losses at the gene ends were 5 bases for V and 7 bases for J; bases not matched to a gene: 11. CDR3 size: 16 residues. Germline assignment: CDR1 MNHEY and CDR2 SMNVEV (reference sequence). In nucleotides, the CDR3 is TGTGCCAGCAGTATCCTAATAGCGGGAGGCTGGAATGAGCAGTTCTTC. It translates to CASSILIAGGWNEQFF.

The chain uses TRBV28 and TRBJ2-7; D gene uncertain. V shed 2 bases and J shed 2 bases, with 13 bases lying between them. Germline V gene lookup returns CDR1 MDHEN and CDR2 SYDVKM. The CDR3 runs to 15 residues. In nucleotides, the CDR3 is TGTGCCAGCAGTTTAGGTTCGAAGGTCCCCTACGAGCAGTACTTC. Translating gives CASSLGSKVPYEQYF.

The genes are TRBV19 and TRBJ2-7, with 10 bases that match TRBD2. Germline-derived CDR1 and CDR2 are LNHDA and SQIVND (reference sequence). The CDR3 has 15 residues. J gave up 4 bases and V 1 base, and 4 bases lay outside the gene matches. The CDR3 region is CASSIGLAGDYEQYF. The DNA of the CDR3 is TGTGCCAGTAGTATAGGCCTAGCGGGAGATTACGAGCAGTACTTC. The full variable domain, its missing parts supplied by reference TRBV19 and TRBJ2-7, is DGGITQSPKYLFRKEGQNVTLSCEQNLNHDAMYWYRQDPGQGLRLIYYSQIVNDFQKGDIAEGYSVSREKKESFPLTVTSAQKNPTAFYLCASSIGLAGDYEQYFGPGTRLTVT.

The gene calls are TRBV19 and TRBJ1-2; maybe TRBD1 (6 bases). The germline gives CDR1 LNHDA, CDR2 SQIVND (reference sequence). The CDR3 spans 14 residues. V dropped 8 bases and J dropped 2 bases, with 15 bases sitting between them. CDR3 amino acids: CASQLGGTNYGYTF. As DNA, the CDR3 is TGTGCCAGTCAACTAGGGGGAACAAACTATGGCTACACCTTC.